This TCR beta chain derives from a study of cytomegalovirus exposure and HLA in healthy donors. Sequencing was performed with immunoSEQ multiplex PCR; in TCRdb, only in-frame clones are kept and a portion is missing. The sample has roughly 330,000 clones, about nine tenths seen once. The origin of this receptor is a woman in her 30s in good health and CMV-seropositive. The sequencing sample was made of PBMCs.

The CDR3 reads CASGNRGPGEKLFF. In nucleotides, the CDR3 is TGCGCCAGCGGAAACAGGGGGCCGGGTGAAAAACTGTTTTTT. The chain has TRBV5-1 and TRBJ1-4; 9 nucleotides line up with TRBD1. Germline V gene lookup returns CDR1 SGHRS and CDR2 YFSETQ. The CDR3 covers 14 residues. V shed 7 bases, J shed 7 bases, and the junction held 8 bases outside the gene matches.